Sequencing of this TCR beta chain was carried out in a study of beta chain features in type 1 diabetes. CDR3 length: 15 residues. Per germline, CDR1 SSHAT and CDR2 FNYEAQ (reference sequence). TCRB transcripts that were expressed got sequenced, as all of the isolated RNA had been reverse transcribed. The protocol was immunoSEQ multiplex PCR, while the TCRdb copy is restricted to in-frame clones and leaves out a portion. The table shows hundreds of thousands of clones, with roughly 13% occurring only once. Study-level points and caveats: All four CD4+ subsets from Type 1 diabetes patients carried moderately but significantly shorter TCRB CDR3s.

In its sample, this clone was seen a few times. Its antigen is undetermined. One end of the junction fails to match germline, which may point to a read error. The chain has TRBV7-7 and TRBJ2-7, with a weak D call TRBD1 (6 bases). Specimen: naive CD4+ T cells from blood. This TCR was recovered from a woman younger than 30 with type 1 diabetes. CDR3 DNA sequence: TGTGCTAGCAGCCCCAGGGACACCTTCTCCTACGAGCAGTACTTC. Residues: CASSPRDTFSYEQYF.